This T cell receptor (beta chain) was obtained from a study of control samples from healthy donors and cancer patients. The method was immunoSEQ multiplex PCR; TCRdb's version includes in-frame clones alone and lacks a portion of them. The table has roughly 120,000 clones, about 87% seen once. CDR3 length equals 13 residues. V was trimmed by 3 bases and J by 5 bases, leaving 9 bases between them. From germline, CDR1 is KGHDR and CDR2 SFDVKD. This chain links TRBV24-1 with TRBJ2-5; either TRBD1 or TRBD2 may supply D (6 bases each). This TCR was recovered from a man aged 35 to 55 in good health. Material for sequencing was blood. DNA of the CDR3: TGTGCCACCAGTGATGGGGGGCTCGAGACCCAGTACTTC. It encodes CATSDGGLETQYF.